This T cell receptor beta chain emerged from a study of siplizumab effects on memory and regulatory T cells. Germline CDR1 SGHNT, CDR2 YENEEA. Trimming shortened V by 4 bases and J by 3 bases, and 16 bases separated the two germline ends. CDR3 size: 15 residues. Sequencing of each sample assayed 95,000 to 100,000 TCR templates. Libraries were prepared by immunoSEQ multiplex PCR; TCRdb keeps only in-frame clonotypes and omits some of them. The sample comprises approximately 94,000 clones, 80% to 95% of which are singletons, and 5.5% to 7.5% rests with the top ten. The specimen was CD8+ T cells sorted from blood. The origin of this receptor is a human donor in good health. The V and J genes are TRBV11-3 and TRBJ2-7; TRBD1 is a possible D gene (5 bases). The CDR3 sequence: CASSYIGGQGYEQYF. The CDR3 bases are TGTGCCAGCAGCTACATCGGCGGCCAGGGCTACGAGCAGTACTTC.